This T cell receptor beta chain is from a study of blood T cell repertoires in COVID-19. For the study at large: T cells, B-cell-depleted T cells, or PBMCs supplied cDNA or gDNA.

TCRdb keeps only in-frame clones here, not all; method: immunoSEQ multiplex PCR. The sample has 100,000 to 110,000 clones, more than 65% seen once. From germline, CDR1 is LNHDA and CDR2 SQIVND (reference sequence). This CDR3 spans 13 amino acids. With 5 bases clipped from V and 7 bases from J, the junction kept 2 bases outside the gene matches. The material sequenced was peripheral blood. The sequence was obtained from a woman in her seventies with acute or convalescent COVID-19. The chain links TRBV19 to TRBJ1-6, with 7 bases that match TRBD1. The CDR3 region has the DNA TGTGCCAGTAGTGGGGACAGCAATTCACCCCTCCACTTT. It yields the protein CASSGDSNSPLHF.